A single sample is the source of the 8 T cell receptor beta chains below, sequenced in a study of technical replicates of blood from several donors. The data were produced by immunoSEQ multiplex PCR, yet TCRdb's version contains in-frame clones alone and is incomplete. The sample has 60,000 or so clones; around 87% are singletons. The sequencing input was PBMCs. Every receptor here comes from a human donor in good health. Some clones in this sample may be carry-over from other donors' samples.

The CDR3 sequence: CASRGHGTSTSTDTQYF. The CDR3 DNA reads as TGCGCCAGCAGAGGGCATGGGACTTCCACTAGCACAGATACGCAGTATTTT. The V and J genes are TRBV10-1 and TRBJ2-3, with D possibly TRBD2 on 6 matching bases. CDR3 length: 17 amino acids. Germline CDR1 reads WNHNN; CDR2 reads SYGVQD (reference sequence). V was shortened by 6 bases and J by 0 bases, with 19 bases between the two germline ends.

J is TRBJ2-5 and V is TRBV7-2, with 7 nucleotides matching TRBD2. The CDR3 is made up of 14 amino acids. The V segment lost 5 bases and the J segment 5 bases; nucleotides outside the gene matches: 8. CDR1 is SGHTA, CDR2 FQGNSA, per germline. CDR3 region: CASSTQVGGETQYF. The CDR3 DNA is TGTGCCAGCAGCACCCAAGTCGGGGGGGAGACCCAGTACTTC.

The chain links TRBV10-3 to TRBJ2-7, with 8 bases identical to TRBD2. The CDR3 spans 15 residues. Germline CDR1 and CDR2: ENHRY and SYGVKD. V trimming: 2 bases; J trimming: 3 bases; junction bases outside the gene matches: 6. The CDR3 DNA reads as TGTGCCATCAGTGAGGAACTAGCGGAGTTCTACGAGCAGTACTTC. Translation: CAISEELAEFYEQYF.

This chain connects TRBV10-3 to TRBJ2-7, with TRBD1 identical over 9 bases. Germline V gene lookup returns CDR1 ENHRY and CDR2 SYGVKD. The V and J ends lost 9 bases and 5 bases, in that order; junction bases with no gene match: 8. The CDR3 loop spans 13 amino acids. CDR3 coding DNA: TGTGCCATAGGGACAGGGCCAACCGACGAGCAGTACTTC. It is translated as CAIGTGPTDEQYF.

This clone has only a few counts. V gene TRBV11-2 combines with J gene TRBJ1-1, with D unresolved. CDR1 is SGHAT and CDR2 is FQNNGV in the germline V gene. The V end was cut by 4 bases, the J end by 7 bases, with 4 bases between. The CDR3 covers 10 residues. DNA of the CDR3: TGTGCCAGCAGCTCGGTTGAAGCTTTCTTT. The encoded protein is CASSSVEAFF.

This clone was recorded a few times. The rearrangement uses TRBV12-5 and TRBJ1-6; TRBD1 agrees at 7 bases. Germline V gives CDR1 LGHNT, CDR2 FRNRAP. This CDR3 is 14 amino acids long. After removal of 6 bases from V and 7 bases from J, the junction contained 6 bases not matched to a gene. For the CDR3, the DNA is TGTGCTAGTGGGCGGGACAGCGAGAATTCACCCCTCCACTTT. Translated: CASGRDSENSPLHF.

This chain connects TRBV10-3 to TRBJ1-4, with TRBD1 identical over 8 bases. The J segment lost 8 bases and the V segment lost 0 bases, leaving 5 bases of the junction unmatched. CDR3 length equals 15 residues. Germline CDR1 ENHRY, CDR2 SYGVKD. The CDR3 spells CAISESTGAGEKLFF. CDR3 nucleotides: TGTGCCATCAGTGAGTCGACAGGGGCTGGGGAAAAACTGTTTTTT.

The chain combines TRBV7-9 with TRBJ1-3, with D possibly matching TRBD1 (5 bases). With 5 bases removed from V and 0 bases from J, the gap between germline ends came to 14 bases. The CDR3 consists of 16 residues. Germline-derived CDR1 and CDR2 are SEHNR and FQNEAQ (reference sequence). CDR3 loop: CASSGGGTISGNTIYF. The CDR3 nucleotides read TGTGCCAGCAGCGGGGGGGGTACCATCTCTGGAAACACCATATATTTT.